This TCR beta chain was recovered during a study of OX40 agonist ivuxolimab in advanced cancers. Study details: One hepatocellular carcinoma and a couple of cutaneous melanoma patients partially responded. Study-wide points: CD8+ T cells averaged more expanded clones than CD4+. Antigen specificity remained undetermined for the expanded peripheral T cells.

About this clone itself: Its target is not known.

Sequencing was performed with immunoSEQ multiplex PCR; in TCRdb, only in-frame clones are kept and a portion is missing. This repertoire shows some 37,000 clones, about 88% found once; its top ten account for less than 4.5%. The CDR3 totals 15 residues. CDR1 SGHNT and CDR2 YENEEA come from the germline V gene. V shed 1 base and J shed 0 bases, with 8 bases lying between them. The material was CD4+ or CD8+ T cells sorted from blood, obtained in a trial of the OX40 agonist ivuxolimab. This rearrangement joins TRBV11-3 to TRBJ2-3; D ambiguous. The receptor's source is an adult with an advanced solid tumor such as melanoma, head and neck, liver or kidney cancer. CDR3 bases: TGTGCCAGCAGCTTAGTCGGGCAGAGCACAGATACGCAGTATTTT. This translates into CASSLVGQSTDTQYF.